This section outlines one T cell receptor (beta chain) sequence together with its context. Its antigen is not known. The data stem from a study of cytomegalovirus exposure and HLA in healthy donors. General study findings and limits: Analyzed later, most CMV-associated TCR beta chains appeared HLA-restricted.

The PCR had 60 Vbeta and 13 Jbeta primers. Original handling: There were some 87 million unique TCR beta chains by a later count, and approximately 10 million of them were shared. Profiling relied on immunoSEQ multiplex PCR, and the TCRdb table lists in-frame clones only, not all of them. V and J calls and clone size follow that table, whereas D and trimming were derived from the DNA. The sample records over 110,000 clones, 82% being singletons. Healthy people donating bone marrow made up the donors. The sample was PBMCs. This TCR was sampled from a male donor in good health and CMV-seronegative.

The DNA for the CDR3 is TGTGCCAGCAGTTACACCACCGAGCCTGAAAAACTGTTTTTT. Translated, it gives CASSYTTEPEKLFF. The chain carries TRBV6-5 and TRBJ1-4; D is uncertain. The CDR3 extends over 14 amino acids. From germline, CDR1 is MNHEY and CDR2 SVGAGI. Trimming stripped 2 bases from V and 7 bases from J, with 11 bases between.